Listed below are T cell receptor beta chains from one sample, sequenced in a study of identical twins. Via MiXCR, TCRdb re-called the 5' RACE reads, giving one row per CDR3 protein. The sample holds about 520,000 distinct CDR3 sequences; approximately 22% are singletons and the top ten take about 0.91%. In addition, the sample was reused for a study of T cells expressing NK-cell markers.

Material for sequencing was CD4+ T cells sorted from blood. The origin of the receptors is a woman in her late teens or twenties in good health. CDR3s include the opening cysteine and the closing phenylalanine or tryptophan.

CDR3: CAIAERGGSHNEQFF; V: TRBV10-3
CDR3: CASSSIGRSFNEKLFF; V: TRBV7-9
CDR3: CASSLGLALKNIQYF; V: TRBV5-1
CDR3: CASSSGQGPYGYTF; V: TRBV5-1
CDR3: CASTKGGLRAYVEQFF; V: TRBV12-3/TRBV12-4
CDR3: CASSSGTAKLFF; V: TRBV6-5
CDR3: CASSEFRTSGAYNEQFF; V: TRBV25-1
CDR3: CSVLLDLPNTEAFF; V: TRBV29-1
CDR3: CSATEPNEQFF; V: TRBV20-1
CDR3: CASNRQSTDTQYF; V: TRBV12-3/TRBV12-4
CDR3: CASSETRDNQPQHF; V: TRBV12-3/TRBV12-4
CDR3: CSARVAGNTIYF; V: TRBV20-1
CDR3: CASRILGITHLEAFF; V: TRBV12-3/TRBV12-4
CDR3: CASKLRSYSPLHF; V: TRBV12-3/TRBV12-4
CDR3: CSVIRNQAEAFF; V: TRBV29-1